The 29 T cell receptor beta chains in this list originate from one sample, sequenced in a study of T cells in Graves' hyperthyroidism and ophthalmopathy. Researchers amplified the TCR beta CDR3 regions from RNA transcripts. Researchers ran a first-round RT-PCR on the TCR CDR3 using the HTBI primer set. TCRdb re-called the multiplex PCR reads with MiXCR, one entry per CDR3 protein. The sample holds 500,000 to 650,000 distinct CDR3 sequences; 20% are singletons and the top ten take about half. The specimen was blood. These receptors came from a man aged 35-49 years with Graves' ophthalmopathy.

In this sample, this clonotype turned up a few times. The junction departs from the called germline gene at one end, perhaps through a read error. V and J are TRBV29-1 and TRBJ2-1; 12 bases agree with TRBD2. Looked up from germline, CDR1 is SQVTM and CDR2 is ANQGSEA. The CDR3 spans 14 residues. Here the CDR3 reads CSVEGLAGINEQFF. CDR3 DNA: TGCAGCGTCGAAGGACTAGCGGGAATAAATGAGCAGTTCTTC.

This clonotype was observed many times. The rearrangement uses TRBV28 and TRBJ2-7; D not certain. Trimming cost V 0 bases and J 3 bases, with 9 bases left between them. This CDR3 has 14 amino acids. Germline V gene sequence: CDR1 MDHEN, CDR2 SYDVKM. CDR3 nucleotides: TGTGCCAGCAGTTTATGGGTATCCAACTACGAGCAGTACTTC. Amino acids: CASSLWVSNYEQYF.

The chain joins TRBV28 to TRBJ1-2, with TRBD1 identical over 10 bases. The V gene end was trimmed by 3 bases and the J gene end by 7 bases; junction bases not matched to a gene: 8. Looked up from germline, CDR1 is MDHEN and CDR2 is SYDVKM. This CDR3 has 15 amino acids. As DNA, the CDR3 is TGTGCCAGCAGTTTGACAGGGGGCGTTTTGGGTGGCTACACCTTC. It specifies CASSLTGGVLGGYTF.

This clonotype turned up a few times. The J gene is TRBJ2-3, the V gene TRBV20-1; D remains ambiguous. The CDR3 is 12 residues long. CDR1 is DFQATT, CDR2 SNEGSKA, per germline (reference sequence). The V end was cut by 4 bases, the J end by 4 bases, with 9 bases between. The CDR3 region has the DNA TGCAGTGCTAAACGACGGGCAGATACGCAGTATTTT. Translation gives CSAKRRADTQYF.

On this clonotype itself: Just one base apart from a much larger clone, this may be a read error. The CDR3 reads CASSPDPSSQPQHF. The CDR3 DNA reads TGCGCCAGCAGCCCGGACCCAAGCAGTCAGCCCCAGCATTTT. The gene calls are TRBV5-1 and TRBJ1-5; D is unresolved. CDR1 SGHRS and CDR2 YFSETQ come from the germline V gene. This CDR3 spans 14 amino acids. Full variable domain (outside the CDR3, taken from reference TRBV5-1 and TRBJ1-5): KAGVTQTPRYLIKTRGQQVTLSCSPISGHRSVSWYQQTPGQGLQFLFEYFSETQRNKGNFPGRFSGRQFSNSRSEMNVSTLELGDSALYLCASSPDPSSQPQHFGDGTRLSIL.

This clonotype has more than one count but fewer than ten. As DNA, the CDR3 is TGCGCCAGCAGTCCTCAGGGGGCGGGGAATTCACCCCTCCACTTT. Its translation is CASSPQGAGNSPLHF. The chain uses TRBV5-1 and TRBJ1-6; 8 bases are a match to TRBD1. J lost 7 bases, V lost 5 bases, and 8 bases had no gene match. The CDR3 length is 15 residues. Germline V gene data show CDR1 as SGHRS and CDR2 as YFSETQ.

For this clonotype: One end of the junction varies from germline; a read error may be responsible. The chain couples TRBV7-2 to TRBJ2-1; D ambiguous. This CDR3 spans 12 amino acids. Germline values: CDR1 SGHTA, CDR2 FQGNSA. The CDR3 sequence: CASSPNHNEQLF. CDR3 DNA: TGTGCCAGCAGCCCCAACCACAATGAGCAGCTCTTC.

This clonotype was seen only a few times. The genes are TRBV6-1 and TRBJ2-5, with 7 bases that match TRBD1. The ends lost 0 bases at V and 5 bases at J; junction bases unmatched: 6. The CDR3 runs to 15 residues. The germline V gene has CDR1 MNHNS and CDR2 SASEGT. The CDR3 spells CASSEATGVSETQYF. CDR3 coding DNA: TGTGCCAGCAGTGAAGCTACAGGGGTGTCGGAGACCCAGTACTTC.

This clonotype was recorded at least ten times. The V gene is TRBV2, the J gene TRBJ2-7, with 7 bases lining up with TRBD1. The germline CDR1 and CDR2 sequences are SNHLY and FYNNEI. Trimming at V came to 5 bases and at J to 2 bases, leaving 6 bases not matched to a gene. This CDR3 has 14 amino acids. The CDR3 nucleotides read TGTGCCAGCAGTCTGACAGGGATGACCTACGAGCAGTACTTC. Its translation is CASSLTGMTYEQYF.

At least ten counts were recorded for this clonotype. The J gene is TRBJ1-5, the V gene TRBV30, with 7 bases matching TRBD1. Germline trimming cut 1 base from V and 5 bases from J; bases unmatched to any gene: 5. This CDR3 spans 14 amino acids. Germline CDR1 and CDR2: GTSNPN and SVGIG (reference sequence). CDR3 DNA sequence: TGTGCCTGGAGTGGAGGCAGGGGGGATCAGCCCCAGCATTTT. Encoded protein: CAWSGGRGDQPQHF.

This clonotype was counted between two and nine times. The genes are TRBV12-3 or TRBV12-4 and TRBJ1-5; D perhaps matches TRBD1 (5 bases). The V end lost 7 bases, the J end lost 3 bases, and 16 bases lay between the germline ends. This CDR3 has 15 amino acids. This CDR3 is CASMERGTNNQPQHF. Written as DNA, the CDR3 is TGTGCCAGCATGGAAAGGGGTACGAACAATCAGCCCCAGCATTTT.

The genes are TRBV20-1 and TRBJ2-7; 10 nucleotides line up with TRBD1. Germline CDR1 and CDR2: DFQATT and SNEGSKA (reference sequence). The CDR3 contains 12 residues. The CDR3 is CSGSGTGDEQYF. CDR3 nucleotide sequence: TGCAGCGGATCCGGGACAGGGGACGAGCAGTACTTC.

The genes are TRBV20-1 and TRBJ1-1, with D tentatively TRBD1 (5 bases). Germline V gives CDR1 DFQATT, CDR2 SNEGSKA (reference sequence). The germline V and J ends were trimmed by 2 bases and 1 base, with 14 bases remaining between them. This CDR3 has 15 residues. CDR3 in amino acids: CSARSSPRGNTEAFF. CDR3 coding DNA: TGCAGTGCTAGAAGTAGTCCTAGGGGGAACACTGAAGCTTTCTTT.

Points on this clonotype: The junction shows a germline mismatch at one end, possibly a read error. The V gene is TRBV5-5, the J gene TRBJ1-5; TRBD1 aligns across 7 bases. Per germline, CDR1 SGHKS and CDR2 YYEKEE (reference sequence). This CDR3 spans 15 amino acids. The CDR3 region has the DNA TGTGTCAGCAGCTTAGCGGGACAGATCAATCAGCCCCAGCATTTT. Its protein product is CVSSLAGQINQPQHF. Full variable domain (remainder filled in from reference TRBV5-5 and TRBJ1-5): DAGVTQSPTHLIKTRGQQVTLRCSPISGHKSVSWYQQVLGQGPQFIFQYYEKEERGRGNFPDRFSARQFPNYSSELNVNALLLGDSALYLCVSSLAGQINQPQHFGDGTRLSIL.

The V call is TRBV24-1, the J call TRBJ2-5, with TRBD1 matching 8 bases. Germline loops: CDR1 KGHDR, CDR2 SFDVKD. V dropped 3 bases and J dropped 5; count of bases not matched to a gene: 4. This CDR3 is 14 amino acids long. As DNA, the CDR3 is TGTGCCACCAGTGATCCGACAGGGGTGGAGACCCAGTACTTC. Translation gives CATSDPTGVETQYF.

This clonotype was observed a handful of times. The chain employs TRBV28 and TRBJ1-1, with D possibly being TRBD1 (6 bases). The CDR3 is 15 amino acids. Germline CDR1 reads MDHEN; CDR2 reads SYDVKM. Trimming removed 6 bases at V and 5 bases at J, with 19 bases between. The CDR3 here is CASRETGARRTEAFF. CDR3 nucleotides: TGTGCCAGCAGAGAAACGGGGGCTCGTAGGACTGAAGCTTTCTTT.

The V call is TRBV10-3, the J call TRBJ1-1; D ambiguous. The germline V and J ends were trimmed by 3 bases and 6 bases, with 14 bases remaining between them. The length of the CDR3 is 14 residues. In germline, CDR1 is ENHRY, CDR2 SYGVKD. The CDR3 region is CAISDGGGSSEAFF. The CDR3, as DNA: TGTGCCATCAGTGATGGCGGAGGGTCTTCTGAAGCTTTCTTT.

The rearrangement links TRBV18 to TRBJ1-1; 9 nucleotides line up with TRBD1. The CDR3 length is 15 residues. Germline CDR1 is KGHSH and CDR2 is LQKENI. The ends lost 4 bases at V and 4 bases at J; junction bases unmatched: 7. For the CDR3, the DNA is TGTGCCAGCTCACTCCAGACAGGGGGTGGCACTGAAGCTTTCTTT. This gives the protein CASSLQTGGGTEAFF.

This clonotype was seen repeatedly, ten times or more. The V gene is TRBV6-2 or TRBV6-3, the J gene TRBJ1-2; D perhaps matches TRBD1 (6 bases). In germline, CDR1 is MNHEY, CDR2 SVGEGT. The CDR3 spans 15 residues. V lost 2 bases and J lost 1, with 11 bases in between. Here the CDR3 DNA reads TGTGCCAGCAGTTACGCGGGACAAAATAACTATGGCTACACCTTC. As protein: CASSYAGQNNYGYTF.

The chain links TRBV5-5 to TRBJ2-1; no definite D call. The germline gives CDR1 SGHKS, CDR2 YYEKEE (reference sequence). Trimming removed 4 bases from V and 1 base from J, with 15 bases in between. This CDR3 region has 16 residues. The CDR3 loop is CASSPPPGRSYNEQFF. For the CDR3, the DNA is TGTGCCAGCAGCCCTCCTCCGGGTCGGTCCTACAATGAGCAGTTCTTC. Full variable domain (remainder filled in from reference TRBV5-5 and TRBJ2-1): DAGVTQSPTHLIKTRGQQVTLRCSPISGHKSVSWYQQVLGQGPQFIFQYYEKEERGRGNFPDRFSARQFPNYSSELNVNALLLGDSALYLCASSPPPGRSYNEQFFGPGTRLTVL.

This clonotype has just a few counts. This chain uses TRBV7-9 with TRBJ1-6; D is possibly TRBD1 (5 bases). Germline CDR1 is SEHNR and CDR2 is FQNEAQ (reference sequence). V lost 3 bases and J lost 13, with 10 bases in between. CDR3 length: 12 amino acids. The CDR3 region has the DNA TGTGCCAGCAGCTTTTTTCAGGGTCCCCTCCACTTT. Translation: CASSFFQGPLHF.

This clonotype was observed many times. The V gene is TRBV29-1, the J gene TRBJ2-3; 8 bases are a match to TRBD1. Germline lookup yields CDR1 SQVTM and CDR2 ANQGSEA. V lost 4 bases, J lost 11 bases, and 23 bases stayed unmatched. This CDR3 has 17 residues. The CDR3 here is CSVVGTETGQVGIGQYF. The CDR3 DNA follows: TGCAGCGTTGTTGGAACAGAGACGGGACAGGTGGGCATAGGGCAGTATTTT.

This clonotype was seen more than once but under ten times. This chain links TRBV11-2 with TRBJ2-2; 7 bases fit TRBD1. CDR1 is SGHAT and CDR2 is FQNNGV in the germline V gene. The CDR3 is made up of 14 amino acids. V was clipped by 2 bases and J by 8 bases; unmatched bases: 5. The CDR3 protein is CASSLIRGRGELFF. CDR3 sequence (DNA): TGTGCCAGCAGCTTAATAAGGGGGCGGGGGGAGCTGTTTTTT.

The rearrangement joins TRBV5-1 to TRBJ2-3; TRBD2 is a possible D gene (6 bases). Germline loops: CDR1 SGHRS, CDR2 YFSETQ. V dropped 4 bases and J dropped 6 bases, with 15 bases sitting between them. This CDR3 region has 14 residues. In DNA form, the CDR3 reads TGCGCCAGCAGCGGAAGCGGGTTTTCGGATACGCAGTATTTT. This gives the protein CASSGSGFSDTQYF.

Ten or more counts support this clonotype. The chain joins TRBV5-1 to TRBJ2-3; 10 bases map to TRBD2. From germline, CDR1 is SGHRS and CDR2 YFSETQ. Trimming at V came to 7 bases and at J to 4 bases, leaving 6 bases not matched to a gene. The CDR3 totals 14 residues. The CDR3 coding sequence is TGCGCCAGCGGGGCTAGCGGGAGCCCAGATACGCAGTATTTT. Protein sequence: CASGASGSPDTQYF.

This clonotype was seen many times. The chain combines TRBV11-2 with TRBJ1-1; TRBD1 aligns across 7 bases. The CDR3 is 14 residues long. The V and J ends lost 4 bases and 1 base, in that order; junction bases with no gene match: 3. Germline CDR1 SGHAT, CDR2 FQNNGV. In nucleotides, the CDR3 is TGTGCCAGCAGCTCGACAGGGCAGAACACTGAAGCTTTCTTT. Translation: CASSSTGQNTEAFF.

V and J are TRBV30 and TRBJ2-1; 9 nucleotides match TRBD2. Germline trimming cut 3 bases from V and 4 bases from J; bases unmatched to any gene: 4. This CDR3 spans 14 amino acids. Germline CDR1 and CDR2: GTSNPN and SVGIG (reference sequence). In nucleotides, the CDR3 is TGTGCCTGGAGAGTAGCGGGAGCTTACAATGAGCAGTTCTTC. Encoded protein: CAWRVAGAYNEQFF.

This clonotype was seen at least ten times. This sequence joins TRBV5-1 and TRBJ1-4; TRBD1 aligns across 7 bases. V trimming: 4 bases; J trimming: 8 bases; junction bases outside the gene matches: 11. The CDR3 consists of 15 residues. Germline assignment: CDR1 SGHRS and CDR2 YFSETQ. For the CDR3, the DNA is TGCGCCAGCAGCGGAGGGGGCGCGGGTGGCGAAAAACTGTTTTTT. Protein sequence: CASSGGGAGGEKLFF.

The chain links TRBV15 to TRBJ2-7; 8 bases map to TRBD1. Germline V gene lookup returns CDR1 LNHNV and CDR2 YYDKDF (reference sequence). Unmatched junction bases numbered 3, after V lost 1 base and J lost 4 bases. The CDR3 has 14 amino acids. The CDR3 region has the DNA TGTGCCACCAGCAGAGGAGGACAGGGATACGAGCAGTACTTC. Translated: CATSRGGQGYEQYF.